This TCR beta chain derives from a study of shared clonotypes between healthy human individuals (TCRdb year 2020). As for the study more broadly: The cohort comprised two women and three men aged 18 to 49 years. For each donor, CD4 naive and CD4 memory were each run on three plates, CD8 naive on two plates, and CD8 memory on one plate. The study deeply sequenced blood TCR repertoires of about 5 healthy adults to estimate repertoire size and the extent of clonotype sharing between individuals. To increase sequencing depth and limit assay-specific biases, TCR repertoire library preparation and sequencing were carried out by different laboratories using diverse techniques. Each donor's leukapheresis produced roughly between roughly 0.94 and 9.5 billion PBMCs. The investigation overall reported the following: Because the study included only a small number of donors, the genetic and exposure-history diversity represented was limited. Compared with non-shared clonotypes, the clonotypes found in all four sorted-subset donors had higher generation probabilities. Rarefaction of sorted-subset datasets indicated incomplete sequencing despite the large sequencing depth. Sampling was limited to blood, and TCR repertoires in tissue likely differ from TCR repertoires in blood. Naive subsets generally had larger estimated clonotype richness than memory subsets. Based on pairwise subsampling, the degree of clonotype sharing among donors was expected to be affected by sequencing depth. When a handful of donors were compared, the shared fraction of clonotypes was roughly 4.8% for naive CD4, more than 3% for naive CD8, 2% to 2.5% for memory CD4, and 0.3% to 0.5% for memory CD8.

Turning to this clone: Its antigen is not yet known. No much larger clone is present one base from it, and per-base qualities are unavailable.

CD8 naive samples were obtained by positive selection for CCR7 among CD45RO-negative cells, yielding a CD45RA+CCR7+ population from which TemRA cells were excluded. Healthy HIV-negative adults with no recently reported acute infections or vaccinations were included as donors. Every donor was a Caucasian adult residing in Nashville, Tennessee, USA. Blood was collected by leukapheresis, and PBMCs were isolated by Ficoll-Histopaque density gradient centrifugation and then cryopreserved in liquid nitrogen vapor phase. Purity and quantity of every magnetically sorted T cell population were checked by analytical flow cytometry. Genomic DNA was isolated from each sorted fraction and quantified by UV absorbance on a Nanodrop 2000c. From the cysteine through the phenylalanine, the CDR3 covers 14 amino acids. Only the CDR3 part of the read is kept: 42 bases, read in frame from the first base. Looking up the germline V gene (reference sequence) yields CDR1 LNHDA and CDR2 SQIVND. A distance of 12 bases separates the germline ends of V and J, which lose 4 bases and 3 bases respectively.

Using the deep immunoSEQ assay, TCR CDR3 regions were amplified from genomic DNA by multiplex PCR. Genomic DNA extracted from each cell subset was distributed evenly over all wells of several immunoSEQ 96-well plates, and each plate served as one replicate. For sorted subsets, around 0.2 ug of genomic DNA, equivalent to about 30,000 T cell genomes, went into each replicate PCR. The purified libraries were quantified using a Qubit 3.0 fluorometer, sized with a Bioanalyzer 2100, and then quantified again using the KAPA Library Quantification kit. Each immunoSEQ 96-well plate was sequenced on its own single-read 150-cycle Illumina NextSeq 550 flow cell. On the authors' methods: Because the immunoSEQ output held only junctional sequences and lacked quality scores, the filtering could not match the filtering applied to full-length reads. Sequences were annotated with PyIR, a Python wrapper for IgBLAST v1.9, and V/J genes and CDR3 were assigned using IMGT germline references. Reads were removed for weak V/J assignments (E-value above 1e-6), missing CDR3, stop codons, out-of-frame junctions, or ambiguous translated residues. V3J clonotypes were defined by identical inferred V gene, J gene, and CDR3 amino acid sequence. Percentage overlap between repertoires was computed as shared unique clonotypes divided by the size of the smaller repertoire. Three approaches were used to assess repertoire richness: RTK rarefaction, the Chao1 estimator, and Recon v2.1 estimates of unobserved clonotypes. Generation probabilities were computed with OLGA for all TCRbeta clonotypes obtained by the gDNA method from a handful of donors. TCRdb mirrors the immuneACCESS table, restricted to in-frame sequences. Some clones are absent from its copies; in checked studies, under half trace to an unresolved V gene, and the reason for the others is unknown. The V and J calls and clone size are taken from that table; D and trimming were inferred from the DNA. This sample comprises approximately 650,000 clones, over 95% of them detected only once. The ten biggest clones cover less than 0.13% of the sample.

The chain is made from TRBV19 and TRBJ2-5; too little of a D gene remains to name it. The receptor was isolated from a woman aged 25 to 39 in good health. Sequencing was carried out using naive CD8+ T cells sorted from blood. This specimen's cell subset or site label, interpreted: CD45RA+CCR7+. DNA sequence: TGTGCCAGTAGTAACCGGGCGATAGAAGAGACCCAGTACTTC. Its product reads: CASSNRAIEETQYF.